A selection of T cell receptor beta chains follows, all from one sample in a study of glioma-infiltrating T cells. Each CDR3 protein gets one entry after TCRdb re-called the multiplex PCR reads with MiXCR. This sample has around 100,000 distinct CDR3 sequences, with 25% to 30% found just once. The source material was glioma tissue, nonneoplastic brain tissue, or PBMCs (not recorded which). These TCRs come from a human donor with low-grade glioma or glioblastoma, undergoing nonglioma brain surgery, or in good health (not recorded which). Each CDR3 is given with its conserved first and last residue. The D gene is left open where the match is weak. Size is stated for part of the rows, as once, few or many counts, or as a class when the clone is expanded.

clone_size,d_call,v_call,j_call,cdr3_aa,cdr3_nt
many,.,TRBV3-1,TRBJ2-5,CASEKGTETQYF,TGTGCCAGCGAAAAGGGTACAGAGACCCAGTACTTC
many,.,TRBV7-2,TRBJ2-7,CASGNTGQSYEQYF,TGTGCCAGCGGCAACACAGGACAGTCCTACGAGCAGTACTTC
few,.,TRBV18,TRBJ1-1,CASSRGGNTEAFF,TGTGCCAGCTCCCGGGGGGGGAACACTGAAGCTTTCTTT
.,.,TRBV9,TRBJ1-3,CASSPLGLSGKTIYF,TGTGCCAGCAGTCCCCTAGGGCTCTCTGGAAAAACCATATATTTT
few,.,TRBV18,TRBJ2-7,CASSPRRTHRDEQYF,TGTGCCAGCTCACCAAGGAGAACCCATAGGGACGAGCAGTACTTC
few,.,TRBV5-4,TRBJ1-2,CASSLDIDYGYTF,TGTGCCAGCAGCTTGGACATAGACTATGGCTACACCTTC
few,.,TRBV10-3,TRBJ2-7,CAISERADTYEQYF,TGTGCCATCAGTGAGCGGGCGGATACCTACGAGCAGTACTTC
.,TRBD1,TRBV12-3/TRBV12-4,TRBJ1-3,CASSLTGGGDTIYF,TGTGCCAGCAGTTTAACAGGGGGAGGAGACACCATATATTTT
many,.,TRBV2,TRBJ2-3,CASVRGENTDTQYF,TGTGCCAGCGTTCGAGGGGAGAACACAGATACGCAGTATTTT
.,TRBD1,TRBV4-2,TRBJ1-5,CASSQSRDSIYGNQLQHF,TGTGCCAGCAGCCAATCCAGGGACAGCATCTATGGCAATCAGCTCCAGCATTTT
many,.,TRBV28,TRBJ2-1,CASSLKRYNEQFF,TGTGCCAGCAGTCTAAAGCGGTACAATGAGCAGTTCTTC
.,.,TRBV7-9,TRBJ1-1,CASSTYDTEAFF,TGTGCCAGCAGCACCTATGACACTGAAGCTTTCTTT
many,.,TRBV6-1,TRBJ1-5,CASRGVTTYSNQPQHF,TGTGCCAGCAGGGGTGTCACTACTTATAGCAATCAGCCCCAGCATTTT